The rows below give T cell receptor beta chains drawn from one sample of a study of blood T cell repertoires in COVID-19. TCRdb keeps only in-frame clones here, not all; method: immunoSEQ multiplex PCR. Of around 250,000 clones listed, around nine tenths are singletons. Material for sequencing was peripheral blood. Every receptor here comes from a man aged 35-49 years with active or convalescent COVID-19. Each CDR3 is given with its conserved first and last residue. Fields, in order: clone size, J gene, CDR3 length, D gene, V gene, CDR3 DNA, CDR3 protein. D genes are given only for firm matches. Clone size is given for some rows only: seen once, a few or many times, or a class if the clone is expanded.

size: NA
J: TRBJ2-5
length: 14
D: NA
V: TRBV14
DNA: TGTGCCAGCAGCCGACAGATCACGACGGGGGCCCAGTACTTC
CDR3: CASSRQITTGAQYF

size: NA
J: TRBJ2-1
length: 15
D: NA
V: TRBV9
DNA: TGTGCCAGCAGCGTAGAGGTTGGGAGAGGCGATGAGCAGTTCTTC
CDR3: CASSVEVGRGDEQFF

size: NA
J: TRBJ2-5
length: 12
D: NA
V: TRBV7-9
DNA: TGTGCCAGCAGCTCTAGCAGGGAGACCCAGTACTTC
CDR3: CASSSSRETQYF

size: NA
J: TRBJ2-5
length: 13
D: TRBD1
V: TRBV19
DNA: TGTGCCAGTGGGACAGGGGGAACGGAGACCCAGTACTTC
CDR3: CASGTGGTETQYF

size: NA
J: TRBJ2-7
length: 16
D: TRBD2
V: TRBV4-2
DNA: TGTGCCAGCAGCCAATGGGGGACTAGCGGGAGTTACGAGCAGTACTTC
CDR3: CASSQWGTSGSYEQYF

size: NA
J: TRBJ2-2
length: 12
D: NA
V: TRBV11-2
DNA: TGTGCCAGCATCAAGGGGACCGGGGAGCTGTTTTTT
CDR3: CASIKGTGELFF

size: NA
J: TRBJ1-2
length: 12
D: NA
V: TRBV20-1
DNA: TGCAGTGCTAGTATGGCCAACTATGGCTACACCTTC
CDR3: CSASMANYGYTF

size: NA
J: TRBJ2-5
length: 15
D: NA
V: TRBV2
DNA: TGTGCCAGCCCTACGTGGGGCCTGCGTGGGGAGACCCAGTACTTC
CDR3: CASPTWGLRGETQYF

size: NA
J: TRBJ2-7
length: 13
D: NA
V: TRBV11-2
DNA: TGTGCCAGCAGCTTAATCCAGGACTACGAGCAGTACTTC
CDR3: CASSLIQDYEQYF

size: NA
J: TRBJ2-3
length: 14
D: NA
V: TRBV18
DNA: TGTGCCAGCTCACTCCCGTCCGGCACAGATACGCAGTATTTT
CDR3: CASSLPSGTDTQYF

size: NA
J: TRBJ1-5
length: 14
D: TRBD1
V: TRBV5-1
DNA: TGCGCCAGCAGCCAAGGGACAGGGTTTGGGCCCCAGCATTTT
CDR3: CASSQGTGFGPQHF

size: NA
J: TRBJ1-5
length: 15
D: TRBD1
V: TRBV7-9
DNA: TGTGCCAGCAGCTCTGACAGGGAGCGCGATCAGCCCCAGCATTTT
CDR3: CASSSDRERDQPQHF

size: NA
J: TRBJ2-1
length: 15
D: NA
V: TRBV5-1
DNA: TGCGCCAGCAGCTCGGGTATATCAGGGGACCATGAGCAGTTCTTC
CDR3: CASSSGISGDHEQFF

size: NA
J: TRBJ2-7
length: 17
D: TRBD2
V: TRBV11-3
DNA: TGTGCCAGCAGCTTAGTCTGGGCTAGCGGGAGTCCCTACGAGCAGTACTTC
CDR3: CASSLVWASGSPYEQYF

size: NA
J: TRBJ2-7
length: 21
D: TRBD2
V: TRBV4-2
DNA: TGTGCCAGCAGCCAACGACACTCTAGCGGTCGAAATGGGGCAAATAGCTACGAGCAGTACTTC
CDR3: CASSQRHSSGRNGANSYEQYF

size: NA
J: TRBJ2-5
length: 14
D: NA
V: TRBV15
DNA: TGTGCCACCAGCAGAGATCCCAGGCAAGAGACCCAGTACTTC
CDR3: CATSRDPRQETQYF

size: NA
J: TRBJ2-1
length: 14
D: NA
V: TRBV3-1/TRBV3-2
DNA: TGTGCCAGCAGCCAAGATTACGGGACACGTGAGCAGTTCTTC
CDR3: CASSQDYGTREQFF

size: NA
J: TRBJ1-6
length: 13
D: TRBD1
V: TRBV30
DNA: TGTGCCTGGAGTCAGGGGGGAGGTTCACCCCTCCACTTT
CDR3: CAWSQGGGSPLHF

size: NA
J: TRBJ1-2
length: 14
D: NA
V: TRBV2
DNA: TGTGCCACTATACAAGGCGGGGGCGTGTATGGCTACACCTTC
CDR3: CATIQGGGVYGYTF

size: once
J: TRBJ2-5
length: 15
D: TRBD1
V: TRBV3-1/TRBV3-2
DNA: TGTGCCAGCAGCCAAGGCCCTGGGACAGGGGAGACCCAGTACTTC
CDR3: CASSQGPGTGETQYF

size: few
J: TRBJ2-2
length: 18
D: NA
V: TRBV9
DNA: TGTGCCAGCAGCGACCTCCGGGACACCCACTCGAACACCGGGGAGCTGTTTTTT
CDR3: CASSDLRDTHSNTGELFF

size: NA
J: TRBJ2-7
length: 13
D: TRBD2
V: TRBV12-3/TRBV12-4
DNA: TGTGCCAGCACCTTGGGGGGGATGGATCGACAGTACTTC
CDR3: CASTLGGMDRQYF

size: NA
J: TRBJ2-5
length: 12
D: NA
V: TRBV7-6
DNA: TGTGCCAGCAGCTCACGGGGAGAGACCCAGTACTTC
CDR3: CASSSRGETQYF

size: NA
J: TRBJ2-7
length: 14
D: NA
V: TRBV2
DNA: TGTGCCACCAAAAGCCAGGGCCGTGGGTACGAGCAGTACTTC
CDR3: CATKSQGRGYEQYF

size: NA
J: TRBJ1-3
length: 16
D: NA
V: TRBV5-4
DNA: TGTGCCAGCAGCCCTGACTTCTACCCCTCTGGAAACACCATATATTTT
CDR3: CASSPDFYPSGNTIYF

size: NA
J: TRBJ2-7
length: 16
D: TRBD2
V: TRBV11-2
DNA: TGTGCCAGCAGCTTAATCTCCGGGACTACAAACTACGAGCAGTACTTC
CDR3: CASSLISGTTNYEQYF

size: NA
J: TRBJ2-3
length: 16
D: TRBD2
V: TRBV11-3
DNA: TGTGCCAGCAGCTCATTAGCGGGGGGGCCGGGAGATACGCAGTATTTT
CDR3: CASSSLAGGPGDTQYF

size: NA
J: TRBJ1-6
length: 16
D: NA
V: TRBV3-1/TRBV3-2
DNA: TGTGCCAGCAGCCAAGAGGGGGGGGCTAGGAATTCACCCCTCCACTTT
CDR3: CASSQEGGARNSPLHF

size: once
J: TRBJ2-5
length: 15
D: TRBD1
V: TRBV24-1
DNA: TGTGCCACCAGTGAATCCGGGACAGGGGGTGAGACCCAGTACTTC
CDR3: CATSESGTGGETQYF

size: NA
J: TRBJ2-2
length: 12
D: NA
V: TRBV3-1/TRBV3-2
DNA: TGTGCCAGCAGCTACGGGGGCGGGGAGCTGTTTTTT
CDR3: CASSYGGGELFF

size: once
J: TRBJ2-3
length: 17
D: NA
V: TRBV7-8
DNA: TGTGCCAGCAGCCCAAAGACGGAGCGGCCGAGCACAGATACGCAGTATTTT
CDR3: CASSPKTERPSTDTQYF

size: NA
J: TRBJ1-2
length: 14
D: NA
V: TRBV9
DNA: TGTGCCAGCAGCGTAGCGGACACCCTCTATGGCTACACCTTC
CDR3: CASSVADTLYGYTF

size: NA
J: TRBJ2-2
length: 17
D: NA
V: TRBV5-1
DNA: TGCGCCAGCAGCCCCAGGATTTGGGTCAGGAACACCGGGGAGCTGTTTTTT
CDR3: CASSPRIWVRNTGELFF

size: NA
J: TRBJ1-6
length: 14
D: TRBD1
V: TRBV13
DNA: TGTGCCAGCAGCTTAGGGGGACAGAATTCACCCCTCCACTTT
CDR3: CASSLGGQNSPLHF

size: few
J: TRBJ1-6
length: 14
D: NA
V: TRBV19
DNA: TGTGCCAGTAGTATATCACCTTCGGTCGCATCCCTCCACTTT
CDR3: CASSISPSVASLHF

size: NA
J: TRBJ1-2
length: 15
D: NA
V: TRBV30
DNA: TGTGCCTGGATCCCCCAGGGGACCTACGGGTATGGCTACACCTTC
CDR3: CAWIPQGTYGYGYTF

size: NA
J: TRBJ2-5
length: 9
D: NA
V: TRBV29-1
DNA: TGCAGCGCCCCCCAGTCCCAGTACTTC
CDR3: CSAPQSQYF

size: NA
J: TRBJ2-2
length: 16
D: TRBD1
V: TRBV5-1
DNA: TGCGCCAGCAGCTTCACCGGGACAGGGATCACCGGGGAGCTGTTTTTT
CDR3: CASSFTGTGITGELFF

size: NA
J: TRBJ2-3
length: 12
D: TRBD2
V: TRBV28
DNA: TGTGCCTCGGGGGGGCCCGCAGATACGCAGTATTTT
CDR3: CASGGPADTQYF

size: NA
J: TRBJ1-5
length: 12
D: NA
V: TRBV2
DNA: TGTGCCAGCACCGAACGCGGTCAGCCCCAGCATTTT
CDR3: CASTERGQPQHF

size: NA
J: TRBJ1-1
length: 11
D: NA
V: TRBV20-1
DNA: TGCAGTGCTAAACAGGGAATCGAAGCTTTCTTT
CDR3: CSAKQGIEAFF

size: NA
J: TRBJ1-1
length: 14
D: NA
V: TRBV6-1
DNA: TGTGCCAGCAGTGAATCAGGGCAAATAAGTGAAGCTTTCTTT
CDR3: CASSESGQISEAFF

size: NA
J: TRBJ2-2
length: 13
D: NA
V: TRBV7-8
DNA: TGTGCCAGCAGCTCAAAGAACACCGGGGAGCTGTTTTTT
CDR3: CASSSKNTGELFF

size: NA
J: TRBJ2-7
length: 16
D: TRBD2
V: TRBV2
DNA: TGTGCCAGCAGTGTACCCAGGACTAGCGGGACCTACGAGCAGTACTTC
CDR3: CASSVPRTSGTYEQYF

size: NA
J: TRBJ2-3
length: 16
D: TRBD2
V: TRBV6-1
DNA: TGTGCCAGCAGTGTAGACAGCGGGGACCGCCGGGATACGCAGTATTTT
CDR3: CASSVDSGDRRDTQYF

size: NA
J: TRBJ1-2
length: 14
D: NA
V: TRBV2
DNA: TGTGCCAGCAGTGAAAAGGCAGGAATCTATGGCTACACCTTC
CDR3: CASSEKAGIYGYTF

size: NA
J: TRBJ2-1
length: 15
D: NA
V: TRBV2
DNA: TGTGCCCCAGGGGTCCCAGGGGACATATACAATGAGCAGTTCTTC
CDR3: CAPGVPGDIYNEQFF

size: many
J: TRBJ2-7
length: 14
D: NA
V: TRBV5-4
DNA: TGTGCCAGCAGCTTGGAACGGTCGTTCTACGAGCAGTACTTC
CDR3: CASSLERSFYEQYF

size: NA
J: TRBJ1-4
length: 14
D: TRBD1
V: TRBV7-9
DNA: TGTGCCAGCAGCCTAGGGGGCAGAAGTGAAAAACTGTTTTTT
CDR3: CASSLGGRSEKLFF

size: few
J: TRBJ1-5
length: 15
D: TRBD1
V: TRBV18
DNA: TGTGCCAGCTCACCCCAAGGACAGGGCAATCAGCCCCAGCATTTT
CDR3: CASSPQGQGNQPQHF

size: NA
J: TRBJ2-3
length: 12
D: NA
V: TRBV12-3/TRBV12-4
DNA: TGTGCGTTGGCGGCTAGCACAGATACGCAGTATTTT
CDR3: CALAASTDTQYF

size: NA
J: TRBJ2-7
length: 14
D: NA
V: TRBV27
DNA: TGTGCCAGCAGCCTTCAGGACAGCTCCTACGAGCAGTACTTC
CDR3: CASSLQDSSYEQYF

size: NA
J: TRBJ2-3
length: 17
D: TRBD2
V: TRBV4-2
DNA: TGTGCCAGCAGCCAAGATCCCGCTAGCGGGGGGGCGGGTACGCAGTATTTT
CDR3: CASSQDPASGGAGTQYF